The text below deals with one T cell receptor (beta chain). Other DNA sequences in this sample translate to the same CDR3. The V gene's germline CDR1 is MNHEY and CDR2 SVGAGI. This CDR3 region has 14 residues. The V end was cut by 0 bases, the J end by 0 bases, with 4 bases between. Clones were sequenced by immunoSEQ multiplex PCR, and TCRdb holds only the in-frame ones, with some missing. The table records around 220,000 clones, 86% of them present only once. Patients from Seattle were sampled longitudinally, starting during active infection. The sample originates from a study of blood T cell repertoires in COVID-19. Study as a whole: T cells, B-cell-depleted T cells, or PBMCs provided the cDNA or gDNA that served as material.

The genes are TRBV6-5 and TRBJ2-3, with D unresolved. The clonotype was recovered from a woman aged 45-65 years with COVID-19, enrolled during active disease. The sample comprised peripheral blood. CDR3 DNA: TGTGCCAGCAGTTACTCGGCCAGCACAGATACGCAGTATTTT. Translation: CASSYSASTDTQYF.